This record covers a single T cell receptor (beta chain). The antigen is unknown. An end of the junction does not agree with germline; a read error may underlie this. Researchers ran the assay at a deep level. TCRdb's copy holds only in-frame clones and misses some; the assay was immunoSEQ multiplex PCR. Counted here are about 2.3 million clones, around 92% occurring once; the ten biggest clones make up around 0.35%. This record belongs to a study of shared clonotypes between healthy human individuals. For the study at large: Per-donor plates numbered three CD4 naive, three CD4 memory, two CD8 naive and one CD8 memory.

Study-level points and caveats: Researchers found naive subsets generally carried larger estimated richness than memory subsets.

The CDR3 contains 12 residues. Germline CDR1 is SGHTA and CDR2 is FQGTGA. This clonotype was sampled from a man aged 18 to 35 in good health. Some clones in this sample may be carry-over from other donors' samples. The rearrangement joins TRBV7-3 to TRBJ2-3; D not resolved. The sequenced material came from naive CD4+ T cells from PBMCs. Described subset: CD45RA+ positively selected. The DNA of the CDR3 is TGTGCCAGCAGCTATTTCACAGATATGCAGTATTTT. It is translated as CASSYFTDMQYF.